This passage covers 9 T cell receptor beta chains from one sample sequenced in a study of blood T cell repertoires in COVID-19. Using immunoSEQ multiplex PCR, the repertoire was profiled, and TCRdb retains in-frame clones only, with some absent. The sample gives about 140,000 clones, over 70% of which show up once; around 2.1% is in the top ten. Sequencing input: peripheral blood. The receptors here all came from a woman aged 60-75 years with acute or convalescent COVID-19.

The rearrangement links TRBV15 to TRBJ2-2; TRBD1 agrees at 12 bases. Trimming removed 4 bases from V and 5 bases from J; junction bases left unmatched: 11. The length of the CDR3 is 18 residues. In germline, CDR1 is LNHNV, CDR2 YYDKDF (reference sequence). The CDR3 DNA reads TGTGCCACCAGCAACCCCGGGACAGGGGGCCGTCGAACCGGGGAGCTGTTTTTT. It encodes CATSNPGTGGRRTGELFF.

V usage is TRBV4-2 and J usage is TRBJ1-4; TRBD1 agrees at 7 bases. The CDR3 extends over 18 amino acids. V trimming: 4 bases; J trimming: 4 bases; junction bases outside the gene matches: 15. Germline assignment: CDR1 LGHNA and CDR2 YNFKEQ. The CDR3 sequence is CASSPLPGQRPGNEKLFF. The CDR3 DNA reads as TGTGCCAGCAGCCCCCTCCCGGGACAGCGCCCCGGTAATGAAAAACTGTTTTTT.

The chain is built from TRBV19 and TRBJ1-4; 10 bases match TRBD1. The CDR3 extends over 14 amino acids. The J segment lost 5 bases and the V segment lost 9 bases, leaving 6 bases of the junction unmatched. Germline V CDR1 and CDR2: LNHDA, SQIVND (reference sequence). CDR3 amino acids: CASRWTGGNEKLFF. The CDR3 region has the DNA TGTGCCAGCCGCTGGACAGGGGGAAATGAAAAACTGTTTTTT.

This chain links TRBV27 with TRBJ1-5; tentatively, D is TRBD1 (6 bases). Trimming took 6 bases from V and 15 from J, leaving 18 bases between them. Germline-derived CDR1 and CDR2 are MNHEY and SMNVEV (reference sequence). This CDR3 has 12 amino acids. The CDR3 nucleotides are TGTGCCAGCAGCGCCGGGGGGGGCCCTAGGCATTTT. This codes for CASSAGGGPRHF.

J is TRBJ2-1 and V is TRBV19; the match to TRBD1 covers 7 bases. Trimming took 5 bases from V and 7 from J; bases not matched to a gene: 8. The germline V gene encodes CDR1 LNHDA and CDR2 SQIVND (reference sequence). The CDR3 runs 14 residues. The CDR3 sequence: CASSQTGPWNEQFF. The CDR3, as DNA: TGTGCCAGTAGTCAGACAGGGCCTTGGAATGAGCAGTTCTTC.

This clone was observed a handful of times. The chain carries TRBV16 and TRBJ1-1; 8 bases align to TRBD1. The germline V gene has CDR1 KGHSY and CDR2 FQNENV. Trimming took 0 bases from V and 9 from J; bases not matched to a gene: 21. The CDR3 covers 19 residues. This chain's CDR3 is CASSQSVPGGAPGASKAFF. The DNA for the CDR3 is TGTGCCAGCAGCCAATCCGTGCCAGGGGGCGCCCCGGGCGCCTCAAAAGCTTTCTTT.

This clone was counted only a few times. The V and J genes are TRBV6-5 and TRBJ2-7, with D unclear. CDR1 is MNHEY and CDR2 is SVGAGI in the germline V gene. The germline V and J ends were trimmed by 5 bases and 3 bases, with 11 bases remaining between them. This CDR3 region has 13 residues. CDR3 in amino acids: CASSLFPGYEQYF. Here the CDR3 DNA reads TGTGCCAGCAGTCTATTCCCCGGCTACGAGCAGTACTTC.

V is TRBV13 and J is TRBJ2-1; the match to TRBD2 covers 8 bases. V shed 5 bases, J shed 7 bases, and the junction held 1 base outside the gene matches. The CDR3 spans 12 residues. Per the germline V gene, CDR1 is PRHDT and CDR2 is FYEKMQ (reference sequence). The CDR3 sequence: CASSPSGNEQFF. The CDR3 DNA follows: TGTGCCAGCAGCCCTAGCGGGAATGAGCAGTTCTTC. Combining the CDR3 with reference TRBV13 and TRBJ2-1 gives the whole variable domain AAGVIQSPRHLIKEKRETATLKCYPIPRHDTVYWYQQGPGQDPQFLISFYEKMQSDKGSIPDRFSAQQFSDYHSELNMSSLELGDSALYFCASSPSGNEQFFGPGTRLTVL.

The genes are TRBV20-1 and TRBJ2-3, with unresolved D. Germline CDR1 and CDR2: DFQATT and SNEGSKA (reference sequence). The CDR3 is 11 amino acids. Trimming took 3 bases from V and 3 from J, leaving 4 bases between them. The CDR3 loop reads CSASGTDTQYF. The CDR3 nucleotides are TGCAGTGCTAGCGGGACAGATACGCAGTATTTT.